Listed below are T cell receptor beta chains from one sample, sequenced in a study of metastatic and nonmetastatic thyroid tumors. TCRdb called clones again from the PCR reads with MiXCR. Of roughly 4,100 clones in the sample, about 20% were seen once. Sequenced: tumor tissue. Every receptor here comes from a female donor with papillary thyroid cancer or a benign thyroid nodule (not recorded which). Some clones in this sample may be carry-over from other donors' samples. CDR3s include the opening cysteine and the closing phenylalanine or tryptophan. A D gene is named only where the DNA matches it firmly. Clone size is given for some rows only: seen once, a few or many times, or a class if the clone is expanded.

NA	TRBD1	TRBV7-8	TRBJ2-2	TGTGCCAGCAGCTCCCGAGGGGGCGCATCCACCGGGGAGCTGTTTTTT	CASSSRGGASTGELFF
few	NA	TRBV7-9	TRBJ2-1	TGTGCCAGCAGCTTAGAAGTCAATGAGCAGTTCTTC	CASSLEVNEQFF
medium-sized	NA	TRBV11-3	TRBJ2-4	TGTGCCAGCAGCCCAACTTGGGGAACCAAAAACATTCAGTACTTC	CASSPTWGTKNIQYF
few	TRBD2	TRBV15	TRBJ2-1	TGTGCCACCAGCAGCACTAGCGGTCACAATGAGCAGTTCTTC	CATSSTSGHNEQFF
NA	NA	TRBV11-2	TRBJ2-3	TGTGCCAGCATGCTTTCATGGTCTAGCACAGATACGCAGTATTTT	CASMLSWSSTDTQYF
few	TRBD1	TRBV6-1	TRBJ1-3	TGTGCCAGCAGTCACACAGGGGACTCTGGAAACACCATATATTTT	CASSHTGDSGNTIYF
NA	TRBD1	TRBV2	TRBJ2-2	TGTGCCAGCAGTGACCCGCGGACAGGGATAAGTCCCGGGGAGCTGTTTTTT	CASSDPRTGISPGELFF
few	TRBD2	TRBV29-1	TRBJ2-7	TGCAGCGTACGAGCGGGAGTTTGGTACGAGCAGTACTTC	CSVRAGVWYEQYF
few	NA	TRBV5-1	TRBJ2-2	TGCGCCAGCAGGGATGAGGGGTACGGGACCGGGGAGCTGTTTTTT	CASRDEGYGTGELFF
large	TRBD2	TRBV6-1	TRBJ2-7	TGTGCCAGCTGGGAGGGACTCCTCAGGTACGAGCAGTACTTC	CASWEGLLRYEQYF
few	TRBD2	TRBV6-1	TRBJ2-7	TGTGCCAGCAATAACTTGGCGGGAGGGTACTACGAGCAGTACTTC	CASNNLAGGYYEQYF
NA	NA	TRBV5-1	TRBJ1-5	TGCGCCAGCAGGGGCTCCCTGGACCAGCCCCAGCATTTT	CASRGSLDQPQHF
few	NA	TRBV28	TRBJ2-1	TGTGCCGCCCGGACGGCGGCAGAGGGAAATGAGCAGTTCTTC	CAARTAAEGNEQFF
large	NA	TRBV6-1	TRBJ1-2	TGTGCCAGCAGGACGGGGCCTACGGGCGGCTACACCTTC	CASRTGPTGGYTF